Below are 19 T cell receptor beta chains sequenced from a single sample in a study of T cell changes during pregnancy in multiple sclerosis. TCRdb keeps only in-frame clones here, not all; method: immunoSEQ multiplex PCR. Of tens of thousands of clones detected, just over 90% appear once; the ten largest clones hold 0.65% to 0.75%. This material consisted of peripheral blood, taken in the second trimester of pregnancy. The receptors come from a female donor in good health, enrolled as a control in a pregnancy study.

This clone was seen a single time. The CDR3 loop is CVLGEGGYEQYF. Written as DNA, the CDR3 is TGTGTCCTAGGAGAGGGTGGGTACGAGCAGTACTTC. The V gene is TRBV30, the J gene TRBJ2-7; the D gene is possibly TRBD2 (5 bases). CDR3 length equals 12 residues. CDR1 is GTSNPN and CDR2 is SVGIG in the germline V gene (reference sequence). Based on the CDR3 plus reference TRBV30 and TRBJ2-7, the full variable domain is SQTIHQWPATLVQPVGSPLSLECTVEGTSNPNLYWYRQAAGRGLQLLFYSVGIGQISSEVPQNLSASRPQDRQFILSSKKLLLSDSGFYLCVLGEGGYEQYFGPGTRLTVT.

The rearrangement links TRBV11-3 to TRBJ2-7, with D possibly matching TRBD2 (5 bases). The CDR3 extends over 12 amino acids. In germline, CDR1 is SGHNT, CDR2 YENEEA. Trimming removed 7 bases at V and 0 bases at J, with 7 bases between. CDR3 region: CASTGSSYEQYF. CDR3 sequence (DNA): TGTGCCAGCACGGGGAGCTCCTACGAGCAGTACTTC.

The chain joins TRBV19 to TRBJ2-1; D is undetermined. The CDR3 is made up of 13 amino acids. V was trimmed by 3 bases and J by 4 bases, leaving 7 bases between them. CDR1 and CDR2 from the germline V gene are LNHDA and SQIVND (reference sequence). CDR3 DNA: TGTGCCAGTAGTATTACAGCTTACAATGAGCAGTTCTTC. It specifies CASSITAYNEQFF.

CDR3 loop: CASSERGTGNPYEQYF. CDR3 nucleotides: TGTGCCAGCAGCGAAAGGGGGACAGGGAATCCCTACGAGCAGTACTTC. The rearrangement joins TRBV9 to TRBJ2-7, with 9 nucleotides matching TRBD1. Unmatched junction bases numbered 9, after V lost 3 bases and J lost 2 bases. This CDR3 is 16 amino acids long. The germline gives CDR1 SGDLS, CDR2 YYNGEE.

The CDR3 is CASSQDRVLYGYTF. The CDR3 DNA sequence: TGTGCCAGCAGTCAAGACCGGGTCCTCTATGGCTACACCTTC. The V call is TRBV6-5, the J call TRBJ1-2; D is undetermined. This CDR3 is built from 14 residues. Trimming removed 5 bases from V and 4 bases from J, with 14 bases in between. Germline CDR1 MNHEY, CDR2 SVGAGI.

The genes are TRBV6-6 and TRBJ1-4; 7 positions agree with TRBD1. V trimming: 4 bases; J trimming: 8 bases; junction bases outside the gene matches: 10. CDR1 is MNHNY and CDR2 is SVGAGI in the germline V gene (reference sequence). The CDR3 runs 15 residues. The CDR3 bases are TGTGCCAGCAGTTCGACACCCGGGACAGACGAAAAACTGTTTTTT. Protein sequence: CASSSTPGTDEKLFF.

The chain carries TRBV7-8 and TRBJ2-5, with 9 positions matching TRBD2. Germline assignment: CDR1 SGHVS and CDR2 FQNEAQ. The CDR3 covers 16 residues. J lost 1 base, V lost 4 bases, and 7 bases had no gene match. The CDR3 loop reads CASSSGLAGTQETQYF. The CDR3 nucleotides read TGTGCCAGCAGCTCGGGGCTAGCGGGGACCCAAGAGACCCAGTACTTC.

This clone appeared a few times. V gene TRBV15 combines with J gene TRBJ2-5; 10 nucleotides line up with TRBD1. This CDR3 spans 18 amino acids. With 9 bases clipped from V and 0 bases from J, the junction kept 16 bases outside the gene matches. The germline gives CDR1 LNHNV, CDR2 YYDKDF (reference sequence). The chain's CDR3 is CATTDRGPSLRYQETQYF. In DNA form, the CDR3 reads TGTGCCACTACCGACAGGGGGCCTAGTCTACGGTACCAAGAGACCCAGTACTTC.

The table lists this clone with a few counts. The chain joins TRBV6-6 to TRBJ1-1, with a possible D match to TRBD1 (5 bases). This CDR3 spans 14 amino acids. Trimming left V 2 bases short and J 1 base short, with 8 bases between. CDR1 and CDR2 (germline): MNHNY, SVGAGI (reference sequence). As DNA, the CDR3 is TGTGCCAGCAGTTACGGGGCAGAGAACACTGAAGCTTTCTTT. Its translation: CASSYGAENTEAFF.

V is TRBV5-6 and J is TRBJ1-5; weak D call: TRBD1 (6 bases). The V and J ends lost 3 bases and 6 bases respectively, with 19 bases between them. The CDR3 length is 16 residues. Per germline, CDR1 SGHDT and CDR2 YYEEEE. CDR3 loop: CASSSIRTERIQPQHF. The CDR3 region has the DNA TGTGCCAGCAGCTCAATAAGGACAGAACGAATTCAGCCCCAGCATTTT.

This sequence joins TRBV5-6 and TRBJ2-7; 8 positions match TRBD1. CDR3 length equals 13 residues. Germline assignment: CDR1 SGHDT and CDR2 YYEEEE. With 4 bases clipped from V and 5 bases from J, the junction kept 5 bases outside the gene matches. In nucleotides, the CDR3 is TGTGCCAGCAGCCCGACAGGGGTCCACGAGCAGTACTTC. Its protein product is CASSPTGVHEQYF.

The chain couples TRBV7-3 to TRBJ1-1; the match to TRBD1 covers 8 bases. The CDR3 has 14 residues. The ends lost 5 bases at V and 4 bases at J; junction bases unmatched: 6. CDR1 is SGHTA, CDR2 FQGTGA, per germline. The CDR3 region is CASSQQGGSTEAFF. The CDR3 DNA reads TGTGCCAGCAGCCAACAGGGGGGGAGCACTGAAGCTTTCTTT.

V is TRBV30 and J is TRBJ2-7; 7 nucleotides align to TRBD1. V lost 2 bases to trimming and J lost 2 bases; unmatched junction nucleotides: 9. The CDR3 has 15 residues. The germline CDR1 and CDR2 sequences are GTSNPN and SVGIG (reference sequence). As DNA, the CDR3 is TGTGCCTGGAGTCGTACGCAGACAGGGACCTACGAGCAGTACTTC. It encodes CAWSRTQTGTYEQYF.

The chain combines TRBV10-3 with TRBJ2-7; a weak D match, TRBD2 (5 bases). The CDR3 is 14 amino acids. Germline values: CDR1 ENHRY, CDR2 SYGVKD. Trimming cost V 6 bases and J 0 bases, with 12 bases left between them. The CDR3 spells CAISGASYSYEQYF. The CDR3 DNA reads TGTGCCATCAGCGGCGCTAGCTACTCCTACGAGCAGTACTTC.

The chain uses TRBV4-3 and TRBJ1-3; D gene uncertain. Trimming took 3 bases from V and 0 from J, leaving 9 bases between them. In germline, CDR1 is LGHNA, CDR2 YSLEER. CDR3 size: 15 residues. The CDR3 sequence: CASSHGLISGNTIYF. The CDR3 DNA is TGCGCCAGCAGCCACGGACTGATCTCTGGAAACACCATATATTTT.

The chain carries TRBV5-6 and TRBJ2-2, with 9 bases lining up with TRBD1. This CDR3 is built from 16 residues. Germline values: CDR1 SGHDT, CDR2 YYEEEE. J was trimmed by 6 bases and V by 3 bases; bases with no gene match: 9. CDR3 amino acids: CASSSPDRGSAGELFF. The CDR3 coding sequence is TGTGCCAGCAGCTCCCCAGACAGGGGGTCGGCCGGGGAGCTGTTTTTT.

The chain joins TRBV5-4 to TRBJ1-1; TRBD1 aligns across 9 bases. There are 13 residues in the CDR3. The junction had 1 base not matched to a gene; V was cut back by 2 bases and J by 5 bases. CDR1 is SGHNT, CDR2 YYREEE, per germline (reference sequence). CDR3 sequence (DNA): TGTGCCAGCAGCTTTGGGACAGGGACTGAAGCTTTCTTT. Its translation is CASSFGTGTEAFF.

The J gene is TRBJ2-7, the V gene TRBV7-9; 10 nucleotides align to TRBD1. Looked up from germline, CDR1 is SEHNR and CDR2 is FQNEAQ (reference sequence). CDR3 length: 14 amino acids. Losses at the gene ends were 3 bases for V and 3 bases for J; bases not matched to a gene: 2. Written as DNA, the CDR3 is TGTGCCAGCAGCTTGACAGGGGGCTTCTACGAGCAGTACTTC. This encodes CASSLTGGFYEQYF.

The genes are TRBV7-2 and TRBJ2-1, with D possibly matching TRBD1 (6 bases). Germline CDR1 is SGHTA and CDR2 is FQGNSA. The CDR3 totals 14 residues. V dropped 4 bases and J dropped 7 bases, with 14 bases sitting between them. The CDR3 DNA is TGTGCCAGCAGCTCACAGGGTTTCAGGAATGAGCAGTTCTTC. Translation: CASSSQGFRNEQFF.